These T cell receptor beta chains were read from a single sample in a study of blood T cell repertoires in COVID-19. Method: immunoSEQ multiplex PCR; TCRdb's copy keeps in-frame clones and lacks some. The sample records tens of thousands of clones, more than 75% being singletons. Input material: peripheral blood. These receptors originate from a woman of 80 years or more with acute or convalescent COVID-19. Each CDR3 is given without its conserved first and last residue. Fields, in order: V gene, J gene, CDR3 protein.

TRBV7-2	TRBJ2-3	ASSWGSGTDTQY
TRBV5-5	TRBJ2-5	ASSPMTGLETQY
TRBV11-1	TRBJ2-7	ASSEGQGTGDYEQY
TRBV24-1	TRBJ2-3	ATSDRTSTDTQY
TRBV7-2	TRBJ1-5	ASSLDLNQPQH
TRBV3-1/TRBV3-2	TRBJ2-7	ASSQRSSRSYEQY
TRBV7-9	TRBJ1-2	ASSSTTGEIHGYT
TRBV24-1	TRBJ2-1	ATRGPTSGDYNEQF
TRBV19	TRBJ2-2	ASGGTSGQNTGELF
TRBV11-2	TRBJ1-1	ASSLAGGANTEAF
TRBV14	TRBJ2-5	ASSQEGLAGYETQY
TRBV19	TRBJ2-6	ASIPGTASSGANVLT
TRBV19	TRBJ2-2	ASRPGLAGKTGELF
TRBV4-3	TRBJ1-5	ASSPRTNQPQH
TRBV6-6	TRBJ2-5	ASSSPGQQETQY
TRBV10-3	TRBJ2-7	AISDSGDDSYEQY
TRBV7-2	TRBJ2-5	ASSLAGTAGIQETQY
TRBV15	TRBJ2-6	ATSRDAPGNSGANVLT
TRBV23-1	TRBJ2-3	ATMTGGTDTQY
TRBV29-1	TRBJ2-3	SVQLGLAGEDTQY
TRBV9	TRBJ2-3	ASSPGLAGADTQY
TRBV15	TRBJ2-2	APVHERGYTGELF
TRBV5-1	TRBJ1-1	ASSAGTGILYTEAF
TRBV28	TRBJ2-1	ASSSTNPTGLAGIYNEQF
TRBV29-1	TRBJ2-2	SVSGTSTGELF
TRBV27	TRBJ1-2	ASSLSRRVANYGYT
TRBV6-5	TRBJ2-7	ASSRQGRYEQY
TRBV2	TRBJ2-1	ASRRDLTDEQF
TRBV5-1	TRBJ1-6	ASSLTPGTHNSPLH
TRBV29-1	TRBJ1-3	SVTLWTGFGNTIY
TRBV7-8	TRBJ2-5	ASSFGSGSGETQY
TRBV19	TRBJ2-7	ASSAPGHSLGPQY
TRBV18	TRBJ1-1	ASSPIWTGRKSPEAF
TRBV10-3	TRBJ2-1	AISIAGTSGASSYNEQF
TRBV6-1	TRBJ2-7	ASSEDRGSSYEQY
TRBV5-1	TRBJ1-2	ASSLGGRDYGYT
TRBV9	TRBJ2-3	ASSVEASGSTDTQY
TRBV7-9	TRBJ1-4	ASSIPRDIEKLF
TRBV24-1	TRBJ1-5	ATSDITQGDNQPQH
TRBV6-6	TRBJ2-5	ASSYSNWQKETQY
TRBV6-6	TRBJ2-4	ASSLFPEQGAKNIQY
TRBV2	TRBJ1-5	ASRREGERNQPQH
TRBV4-3	TRBJ1-2	ASSQVAESYGYT
TRBV19	TRBJ1-4	ASSSSGAGEKLF
TRBV7-2	TRBJ2-1	ASSLTILAGGYNEQF